The rows below give T cell receptor beta chains drawn from one sample of a study of shared clonotypes between healthy human individuals. The table came from immunoSEQ multiplex PCR; TCRdb's copy has only in-frame clones and leaves some out. This sample has 2 million to 2.5 million clones; roughly 95% occur once, and the top ten carry around 0.13%. Sequencing was performed on naive CD4+ T cells sorted from blood. The receptors were sampled from a man between 18 and 29 years old in good health. The CDR3 runs from the conserved cysteine through the conserved F or W. Fields, in order: V gene, J gene, clone size, D gene, CDR3 DNA, CDR3 protein. The D gene is left open where the match is weak. Part of the rows lack a size; the others show once, few, many or a class for expanded clones.

>TRBV5-1|TRBJ2-1|NA|TRBD1
TGCGCCAGCAGCACGGGACAGAGGGCCTACAATGAGCAGTTCTTC
CASSTGQRAYNEQFF
>TRBV29-1|TRBJ2-2|NA|TRBD1
TGCAGCGTTCGACAGGGGGCAAACACCGGGGAGCTGTTTTTT
CSVRQGANTGELFF
>TRBV28|TRBJ1-4|NA|TRBD1
TGTGCCAGCAGTTCAGTAGGGACAGGGGAGGAAAAACTGTTTTTT
CASSSVGTGEEKLFF
>TRBV5-1|TRBJ1-1|NA|NA
TGCGCCAGCAGCCCGGTGATTAACACTGAAGCTTTCTTT
CASSPVINTEAFF
>TRBV6-1|TRBJ1-5|NA|TRBD1
TGTGCCATTACCCCCGGGACAGGGGGCAGACAGCCCCAGCATTTT
CAITPGTGGRQPQHF
>TRBV5-4|TRBJ2-7|once|TRBD2
TGTGCCAGCAGCTTGACTAGCGGGAGTTACGAGCAGTACTTC
CASSLTSGSYEQYF
>TRBV27|TRBJ2-1|once|NA
TGTGCCAGCAGTCCCGGGACGGTTTCCTACAATGAGCAGTTCTTC
CASSPGTVSYNEQFF
>TRBV19|TRBJ1-5|NA|NA
TGTGCCAGTACCAGACAGGTGGCCTTGGTGGTTGAGCCCCAGCATTTT
CASTRQVALVVEPQHF
>TRBV27|TRBJ1-2|NA|NA
TGTGCCAGCAGTTTATTCGGGGGCAACGGCGGCTACACCTTC
CASSLFGGNGGYTF
>TRBV4-1|TRBJ2-6|NA|TRBD2
TGCGCCAGCAGCCAAGGGGAGGGATCTGGGGCCAACGTCCTGACTTTC
CASSQGEGSGANVLTF
>TRBV10-3|TRBJ2-3|NA|NA
TGTGCCTCGGCTGCCGCGAGCACAGATACGCAGTATTTT
CASAAASTDTQYF
>TRBV4-1|TRBJ1-3|NA|NA
TGCGCCAGCAGCCAAGATTGGGGGGCGTCTGGAAACACCATATATTTT
CASSQDWGASGNTIYF
>TRBV19|TRBJ2-7|NA|NA
TGTGCCAGTAGTATAGATGGAACAGGGAGTGGTTACGAGCAGTACTTC
CASSIDGTGSGYEQYF
>TRBV18|TRBJ1-5|NA|NA
TGTGCCAGCTCACAGGGCTTAAATCAGCCCCAGCATTTT
CASSQGLNQPQHF
>TRBV11-2|TRBJ2-5|NA|NA
TGTGCCAGCAACCCGAGGGGCAGCCAAGAGACCCAGTACTTC
CASNPRGSQETQYF
>TRBV6-1|TRBJ2-7|NA|TRBD1
TGTGCCAGCAGTGCGACAGGGGAGGAACAGTACTTC
CASSATGEEQYF
>TRBV28|TRBJ1-4|NA|NA
TGTGCCAGCAGTTCTGGACCGCTTAATGAAAAACTGTTTTTT
CASSSGPLNEKLFF
>TRBV5-6|TRBJ2-7|NA|NA
TGTGCCAGCAGCTTCCGGGACGGAGCCCACGAGCAGTACTTC
CASSFRDGAHEQYF
>TRBV28|TRBJ1-2|NA|NA
TGTGCCAGCATTTCGTCGGCAGGACCGAACTATGGCTACACCTTC
CASISSAGPNYGYTF
>TRBV5-4|TRBJ1-1|NA|TRBD1
TGTGCCAGCAGCTACGGACAGGGAGCGGGGAACACTGAAGCTTTCTTT
CASSYGQGAGNTEAFF
>TRBV6-1|TRBJ2-2|NA|NA
TGTGCCAGCAGTGAATTTGGGGCGGTCACCGGGGAGCTGTTTTTT
CASSEFGAVTGELFF
>TRBV5-4|TRBJ2-1|NA|TRBD2
TGTGCCAGCAGCCCCCCCCCTCTAGCGGGAGCAGTCAATGAGCAGTTCTTC
CASSPPPLAGAVNEQFF
>TRBV30|TRBJ2-1|NA|TRBD2
TGTGCCTGGAGTGTACTCGTTCCGGGAGGGCCCTACAATGAGCAGTTCTTC
CAWSVLVPGGPYNEQFF
>TRBV6-5|TRBJ2-7|NA|NA
TGTGCCAGCAGACGTCGAGACGAGCAGTACTTC
CASRRRDEQYF
>TRBV27|TRBJ2-7|NA|NA
TGTGCCAGAGGGTCCTCCTACGAGCAGTACTTC
CARGSSYEQYF
>TRBV5-1|TRBJ2-3|once|NA
TGCGCCAGCAGCTTAGAGACGGCAGATACGCAGTATTTT
CASSLETADTQYF
>TRBV5-1|TRBJ1-5|NA|NA
TGCGCCAGCAGCTTGGATCCCGGTCGCAATCAGCCCCAGCATTTT
CASSLDPGRNQPQHF
>TRBV6-1|TRBJ1-5|NA|TRBD1
TGTGCCAGCAGTTCCGGACAGGGCAATCAGCCCCAGCATTTT
CASSSGQGNQPQHF
>TRBV28|TRBJ2-7|NA|TRBD1
TGTGCCGTACGGGACAGCTCCTACGAGCAGTACTTC
CAVRDSSYEQYF
>TRBV6-6|TRBJ2-5|NA|TRBD1
TGTGCCAGCAGATCACCCGGGACAGTCCAAGAGACCCAGTACTTC
CASRSPGTVQETQYF
>TRBV29-1|TRBJ2-1|NA|NA
TGCAGCGTTGCACCGTCTGACCCCGACGGTGAGCAGTTCTTC
CSVAPSDPDGEQFF
>TRBV29-1|TRBJ1-2|NA|NA
TGCAGCGTTGAAGATCCCGAGAGGGTTGCCTATGGCTACACCTTC
CSVEDPERVAYGYTF
>TRBV19|TRBJ2-7|NA|NA
TGTGCCAGTAGTTTTGATGTTGGGGTTTCCTACGAGCAGTACTTC
CASSFDVGVSYEQYF
>TRBV7-6|TRBJ2-5|NA|NA
TGTGCCAGCAGCTCAACAACAGGGTTTGAAGAGACCCAGTACTTC
CASSSTTGFEETQYF
>TRBV30|TRBJ2-2|NA|NA
TGTGCCTGGAACCTGGACATCTACACCGGGGAGCTGTTTTTT
CAWNLDIYTGELFF
>TRBV9|TRBJ2-1|NA|TRBD2
TGTGCCAGCAGTGAAAGTACTAGCGGGAGAAAGAATGAGCAGTTCTTC
CASSESTSGRKNEQFF
>TRBV19|TRBJ2-3|NA|NA
TGTGCCAGTAGTGTAACTAGGACAGATACGCAGTATTTT
CASSVTRTDTQYF
>TRBV7-6|TRBJ2-5|NA|TRBD2
TGTGCCAGCAGCTTAGTTTCATGGGCCGGGGGGGAGACCCAGTACTTC
CASSLVSWAGGETQYF
>TRBV19|TRBJ1-2|few|NA
TGTGCCAGTAGTACGATACAGGTTCCCTATGGCTACACCTTC
CASSTIQVPYGYTF
>TRBV9|TRBJ1-2|NA|NA
TGTGCCAGCAGCGTATCTGGACAGCTTGGCTACACCTTC
CASSVSGQLGYTF